This TCR beta chain was captured in a study of spatial heterogeneity in lung cancer. On the study more broadly: The follow-up PBMC samples were sequenced whenever they were available. The median time to follow-up was about two years after resection.

From the 5' RACE reads, TCRdb called clonotypes with MiXCR, one entry per CDR3 protein. The data contain approximately 56,000 distinct CDR3 sequences, roughly 7% of them singletons. This clonotype was detected only a few times. Specified time point: blood at routine non-recurrence follow-up after resection. The study sequenced unsorted whole RNA from tumor, nontumor lung or frozen PBMC. The CDR3 extends over 14 amino acids. Looked up from germline, CDR1 is SGHTA and CDR2 is FQGNSA. V shed 1 base and J shed 2 bases, with 8 bases lying between them. This sequence originates from a female donor with early-stage non-small cell lung cancer. The specimen comprised PBMCs, sampled at follow-up. This chain uses TRBV7-2 with TRBJ1-2, with unresolved D. CDR3 sequence: CASSLGGVNYGYTF. The DNA for the CDR3 is TGTGCCAGCAGCTTAGGAGGAGTCAACTATGGCTACACCTTC.